Following are 9 T cell receptor beta chains from one sample sequenced in a study of cytomegalovirus exposure and HLA in healthy donors. In the PCR, 60 Vbeta and 13 Jbeta primers were used. Sequencing used immunoSEQ multiplex PCR; TCRdb keeps in-frame clones, though not all of them. The table has around 120,000 clones, more than 80% seen once. The sequencing input was PBMCs. The source is a woman between 40 and 50 years old in good health and CMV-seropositive.

The genes are TRBV10-2 and TRBJ2-5; D remains ambiguous. The DNA matches TRBJ2-7 better at its end, which makes the J call doubtful. Germline CDR1 reads WSHSY; CDR2 reads SAAADI. CDR3 size: 11 residues. The chain's CDR3 is CASSESYEQYF. CDR3 bases: TGCGCCAGCAGTGAGTCGTACGAGCAGTACTTC.

In the case of this clone: Since the CDR3 does not end with the conserved phenylalanine or tryptophan, this likely comes from a read error. The chain combines TRBV28 with TRBJ2-6, with 9 bases matching TRBD1. The CDR3 is 21 amino acids. Germline lookup yields CDR1 MDHEN and CDR2 SYDVKM. J lost 1 base, V lost 2 bases, and 15 bases had no gene match. The CDR3 DNA is TGTGCCAGCAGTTTAAGTCCCGGACAGGGGATCCCTACTTCTGGGGCCAACGTCCTGACTCTC. Amino acids: CASSLSPGQGIPTSGANVLTL.

The chain recombines TRBV14 with TRBJ2-5; the match to TRBD1 covers 10 bases. Germline V gene lookup returns CDR1 SGHDN and CDR2 FVKESK. With V trimmed by 3 bases and J by 5 bases, 9 bases remained unmatched. CDR3 length: 16 residues. In DNA form, the CDR3 reads TGTGCCAGCAGCCAGAAGGCGGGACAGGGGTTGGAGACCCAGTACTTC. Translated, it gives CASSQKAGQGLETQYF.

The chain links TRBV6-1 to TRBJ2-5; no definite D call. Gene TRBJ2-7 matches the end of the DNA better, so the J call may be wrong. Germline V gives CDR1 MNHNS, CDR2 SASEGT. The CDR3 covers 13 residues. The CDR3 loop is CASSEAILYEQYF. In DNA form, the CDR3 reads TGTGCCAGCAGTGAAGCGATTCTCTACGAGCAGTACTTC.

This clone was seen only a few times. The chain recombines TRBV7-9 with TRBJ2-5; 7 positions agree with TRBD2. J gave up 2 bases and V 4 bases, and 4 bases lay outside the gene matches. The CDR3 has 14 amino acids. Germline values: CDR1 SEHNR, CDR2 FQNEAQ (reference sequence). CDR3 in DNA: TGTGCCAGCAGCTCTAGCGGATTACAAGAGACCCAGTACTTC. This encodes CASSSSGLQETQYF. The full variable domain, its missing parts supplied by reference TRBV7-9 and TRBJ2-5, is DTGVSQNPRHKITKRGQNVTFRCDPISEHNRLYWYRQTLGQGPEFLTYFQNEAQLEKSRLLSDRFSAERPKGSFSTLEIQRTEQGDSAMYLCASSSSGLQETQYFGPGTRLLVL.

V gene TRBV30 combines with J gene TRBJ1-2, with a tentative D call TRBD1 (6 bases). The CDR3 loop spans 13 amino acids. The V end was cut by 4 bases, the J end by 3 bases, with 12 bases between. Germline V gene sequence: CDR1 GTSNPN, CDR2 SVGIG (reference sequence). The CDR3 nucleotides are TGTGCCTGGACTCAGGGGAAGGACTATGGCTACACCTTC. This sequence encodes CAWTQGKDYGYTF. Full variable domain (remainder filled in from reference TRBV30 and TRBJ1-2): SQTIHQWPATLVQPVGSPLSLECTVEGTSNPNLYWYRQAAGRGLQLLFYSVGIGQISSEVPQNLSASRPQDRQFILSSKKLLLSDSGFYLCAWTQGKDYGYTFGSGTRLTVV.

This clone was found a few times. The gene calls are TRBV7-9 and TRBJ1-2; a possible D gene is TRBD1 (5 bases). CDR1 and CDR2 (germline): SEHNR, FQNEAQ (reference sequence). Trimming removed 5 bases from V and 4 bases from J, with 26 bases in between. The CDR3 runs 18 residues. DNA of the CDR3: TGTGCCAGCAGCCCCAGGACAATCGAGCTGTGGGCGCGCTATGGCTACACCTTC. It codes for CASSPRTIELWARYGYTF.

With regard to this clone: At one end the junction does not follow the germline gene, possibly because of a read error. The V and J genes are TRBV15 and TRBJ1-5; D ambiguous. The germline CDR1 and CDR2 sequences are LNHNV and YYDKDF (reference sequence). CDR3 size: 17 residues. CDR3 coding DNA: TGTGCCACCAGAAGAGGGCACAGTATGAGGGGCAATCAGCCCCAGCATTTT. As protein: CATRRGHSMRGNQPQHF.

This clone has only one observation. The chain employs TRBV5-6 and TRBJ1-6; possibly TRBD1 for D (6 bases). V was clipped by 0 bases and J by 14 bases, with 12 bases between them. This CDR3 is 13 amino acids long. Germline V lookup: CDR1 SGHDT, CDR2 YYEEEE. This CDR3 reads CASSLDRERTLHF. The CDR3 DNA sequence: TGTGCCAGCAGCTTGGACAGGGAGCGGACCCTCCACTTT.